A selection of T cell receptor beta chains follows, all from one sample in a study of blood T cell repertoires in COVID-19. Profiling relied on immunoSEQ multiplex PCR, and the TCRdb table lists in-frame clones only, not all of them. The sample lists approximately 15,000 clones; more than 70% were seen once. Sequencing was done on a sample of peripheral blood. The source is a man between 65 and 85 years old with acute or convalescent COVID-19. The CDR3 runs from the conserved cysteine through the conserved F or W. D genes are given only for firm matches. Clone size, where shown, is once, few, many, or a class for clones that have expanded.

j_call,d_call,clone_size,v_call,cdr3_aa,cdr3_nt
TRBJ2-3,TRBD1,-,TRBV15,CATSTRQGRTDTQYF,TGTGCCACCAGCACCCGACAGGGGCGCACAGATACGCAGTATTTT
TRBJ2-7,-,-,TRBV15,CATSREGTSYEQYF,TGTGCCACCAGCAGAGAGGGCACTTCCTACGAGCAGTACTTC
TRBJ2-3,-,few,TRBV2,CASSETVAGTDTQYF,TGTGCCAGCAGTGAAACGGTAGCGGGCACAGATACGCAGTATTTT
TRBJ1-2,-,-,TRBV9,CASSVSNYGYTF,TGTGCCAGCAGCGTTAGTAACTATGGCTACACCTTC
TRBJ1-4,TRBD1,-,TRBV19,CASTRYSGGTNEKLFF,TGTGCCAGTACCCGATACTCAGGGGGGACTAATGAAAAACTGTTTTTT
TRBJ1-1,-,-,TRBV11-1,CASSVGRWSTEAFF,TGTGCCAGCAGCGTAGGGAGGTGGTCCACTGAAGCTTTCTTT
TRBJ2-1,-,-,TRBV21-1,CASRQTANNEQFF,TGTGCCAGCCGCCAGACAGCCAACAATGAGCAGTTCTTC
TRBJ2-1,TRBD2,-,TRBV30,CAWNSGGVRGYNEQFF,TGTGCCTGGAATAGCGGGGGGGTACGTGGCTACAATGAGCAGTTCTTC
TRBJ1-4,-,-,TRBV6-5,CASSYSNRANEKLFF,TGTGCCAGCAGTTACTCGAACAGAGCTAATGAAAAACTGTTTTTT
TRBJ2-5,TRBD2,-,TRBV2,CASSETSGQQTQYF,TGTGCCAGCAGTGAGACTAGCGGGCAGCAGACCCAGTACTTC
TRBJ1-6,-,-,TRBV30,CAWGRWDSPLHF,TGTGCCTGGGGGAGGTGGGATTCACCCCTCCACTTT
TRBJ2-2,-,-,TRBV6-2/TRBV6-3,CASSYERGGELFF,TGTGCCAGCAGTTACGAACGGGGGGGGGAGCTGTTTTTT
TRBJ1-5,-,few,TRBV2,CASSGLGLVAQHF,TGTGCCAGCAGTGGGTTGGGGCTCGTAGCCCAGCATTTT
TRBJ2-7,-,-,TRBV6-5,CASRDGAGEQYF,TGTGCCAGCAGGGACGGGGCGGGGGAGCAGTACTTC
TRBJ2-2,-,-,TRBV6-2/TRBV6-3,CASSYSLTGELFF,TGTGCCAGCAGTTACTCCCTGACCGGGGAGCTGTTTTTT
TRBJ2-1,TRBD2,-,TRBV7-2,CASSWGRVNEQFF,TGTGCCAGCAGCTGGGGGAGGGTGAATGAGCAGTTCTTC
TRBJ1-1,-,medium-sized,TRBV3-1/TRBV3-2,CASSQDRGTEAFF,TGTGCCAGCAGCCAAGATAGGGGTACTGAAGCTTTCTTT
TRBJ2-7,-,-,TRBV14,CASRRGFGYEQYF,TGTGCCAGCAGGAGAGGGTTCGGCTACGAGCAGTACTTC
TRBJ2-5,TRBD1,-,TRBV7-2,CASSFPRTGGEETQYF,TGTGCCAGCAGCTTTCCCCGGACAGGGGGGGAAGAGACCCAGTACTTC
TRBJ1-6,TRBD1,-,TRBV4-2,CASSQYDRGGSPLHF,TGTGCCAGCAGCCAGTACGACAGGGGCGGGTCACCCCTCCACTTT
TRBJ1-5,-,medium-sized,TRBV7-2,CASSFNRDQPQHF,TGTGCCAGCAGCTTCAACAGAGATCAGCCCCAGCATTTT
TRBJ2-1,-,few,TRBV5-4,CASSLPPTGSDNEQFF,TGTGCCAGCAGCTTACCCCCCACAGGGTCGGACAATGAGCAGTTCTTC
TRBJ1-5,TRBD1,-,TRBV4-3,CASSQEEGAQQPQHF,TGCGCCAGCAGCCAAGAGGAGGGGGCCCAACAGCCCCAGCATTTT
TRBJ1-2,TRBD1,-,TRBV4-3,CASSQGQGLEYGYTF,TGCGCCAGCAGTCAAGGACAGGGGTTAGAGTATGGCTACACCTTC
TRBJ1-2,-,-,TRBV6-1,CASSEAGRGYGYTF,TGTGCCAGCAGTGAAGCCGGCAGGGGCTATGGCTACACCTTC
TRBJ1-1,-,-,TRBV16,CASSQSGRVGAEAFF,TGTGCCAGCAGCCAATCCGGCAGGGTTGGCGCTGAAGCTTTCTTT
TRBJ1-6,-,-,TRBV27,CASSLTQGNSPLHF,TGTGCCAGCAGTTTAACCCAGGGAAATTCACCCCTCCACTTT
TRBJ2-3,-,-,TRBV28,CASSFEGQTRSRDTQYF,TGTGCCAGCAGTTTTGAAGGACAGACTCGGTCGAGAGATACGCAGTATTTT
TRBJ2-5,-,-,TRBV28,CASSKQGNKKETQYF,TGTGCCAGCAGTAAGCAGGGAAATAAAAAAGAGACCCAGTACTTC
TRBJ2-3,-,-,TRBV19,CASKDRRESGTDTQYF,TGTGCCAGTAAAGACAGGCGGGAGAGTGGTACAGATACGCAGTATTTT
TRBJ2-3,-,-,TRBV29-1,CSALKTDTQYF,TGCAGCGCCCTAAAAACAGATACGCAGTATTTT
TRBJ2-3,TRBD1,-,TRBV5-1,CASSYRDRGRFVTDTQYF,TGCGCCAGCAGCTACCGGGACAGGGGGCGCTTTGTAACAGATACGCAGTATTTT
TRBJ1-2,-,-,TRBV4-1,CASSQEEGIGSYTF,TGCGCCAGCAGCCAAGAGGAGGGGATAGGTAGCTACACCTTC
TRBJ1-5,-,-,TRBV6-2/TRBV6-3,CASSYGGTGQPQHF,TGTGCCAGCAGTTACGGCGGGACGGGTCAGCCCCAGCATTTT
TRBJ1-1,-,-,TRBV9,CASSVASTNTEAFF,TGTGCCAGCAGCGTAGCTAGTACGAACACTGAAGCTTTCTTT
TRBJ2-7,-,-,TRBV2,CASSGWGRVEVGSHEQYF,TGTGCCAGCAGTGGTTGGGGCAGAGTGGAAGTCGGTAGCCACGAGCAGTACTTC
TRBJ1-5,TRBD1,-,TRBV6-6,CASSKDRGRDQPQHF,TGTGCCAGCAGTAAGGACAGGGGACGGGATCAGCCCCAGCATTTT
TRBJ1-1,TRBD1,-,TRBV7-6,CASSLYPWDISIDRGDEAFF,TGTGCCAGCAGCTTGTACCCCTGGGACATAAGTATCGACAGGGGTGATGAAGCTTTCTTT
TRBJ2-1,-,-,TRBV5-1,CASSSAPGVNEQFF,TGCGCCAGCAGCTCCGCTCCAGGGGTCAATGAGCAGTTCTTC
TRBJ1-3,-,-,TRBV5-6,CASSLGRISGNTIYF,TGTGCCAGCAGCTTGGGCAGGATCTCTGGAAACACCATATATTTT
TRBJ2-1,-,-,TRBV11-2,CASSLEGGSYNEQFF,TGTGCCAGCAGCTTAGAAGGGGGTTCATACAATGAGCAGTTCTTC
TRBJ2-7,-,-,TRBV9,CASSAEGAGTYEQYF,TGTGCCAGCAGCGCGGAGGGGGCGGGGACCTACGAGCAGTACTTC